The clone carrying this T cell receptor (beta chain) has a handful of counts. The antigen remains unidentified. The data stem from a study of cytomegalovirus exposure and HLA in healthy donors. Findings of the study overall: Equally common other TCR beta chains were less clonally expanded than HLA-associated ones, a later analysis found.

The PCR was carried out with 60 Vbeta primers and 13 Jbeta primers. Here immunoSEQ multiplex PCR was the method, and the copy in TCRdb shows in-frame clones only, minus some. The table shows roughly 140,000 clones, with almost 80% occurring only once. Germline values: CDR1 SGHKS, CDR2 YYEKEE (reference sequence). This CDR3 is 14 amino acids long. V lost 7 bases, J lost 0 bases, and 11 bases lay in between. The sequence was collected from a male donor in good health and CMV-seronegative. Material for sequencing was PBMCs. The chain has TRBV5-5 and TRBJ2-1, with D maybe TRBD1 (5 bases). CDR3 in DNA: TGTGCCAGCCTTACAGGAAGCTCCTACAATGAGCAGTTCTTC. The encoded protein is CASLTGSSYNEQFF.